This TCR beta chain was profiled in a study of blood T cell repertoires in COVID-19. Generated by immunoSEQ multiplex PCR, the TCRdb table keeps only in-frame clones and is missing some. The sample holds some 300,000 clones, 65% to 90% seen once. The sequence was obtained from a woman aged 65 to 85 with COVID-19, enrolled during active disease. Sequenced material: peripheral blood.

Written as DNA, the CDR3 is TGTGCCAGCAGCCCCGTAGCCCATGAAAAACTGTTTTTT. Translating gives CASSPVAHEKLFF. The chain joins TRBV7-9 to TRBJ1-4; D is undetermined. The CDR3 sequence is 13 residues long. Deletions cut 5 bases from V and 6 bases from J, with 10 bases between. From germline, CDR1 is SEHNR and CDR2 FQNEAQ (reference sequence).